The sequence of this T cell receptor (beta chain) was determined in a study of blood T cell repertoires in COVID-19. Germline V gene data show CDR1 as LNHDA and CDR2 as SQIVND (reference sequence). The CDR3 runs to 12 residues. Trimming took 4 bases from V and 8 from J, leaving 11 bases between them. Participants were aged about 18 to 100 years from around 26 US areas. How the authors handled the data: Reference gene primer amplification gave nucleated cell count estimates. This table comes from immunoSEQ multiplex PCR, and its TCRdb copy is limited to in-frame clones, with some not included. For V, J and clone size, that table is used; D and trimming come from the DNA. The data contain fewer than 450,000 clones, about 90% of them seen just once; the ten biggest clones take up around 0.6%.

The sequence was obtained from a man between 18 and 29 years old who had recovered from COVID-19. Sequences were obtained from PBMCs or T cells enriched from blood (not recorded which). The chain has TRBV19 and TRBJ1-2; D remains ambiguous. The CDR3 spells CASSTAALGYTF. The CDR3 DNA follows: TGTGCCAGTAGTACGGCGGCCTTGGGCTACACCTTC.